The present TCR beta chain was sequenced within a study of blood T cell repertoires in COVID-19. This study enrolled people aged about 18 to 100 from about 24 US geographic areas. Resolution of symptoms, clearance, or two negative PCRs was present in recovered Cohort 3 donors. This clone was observed once. Per germline, CDR1 MNHEY and CDR2 SVGAGI. The CDR3 runs 12 residues. V was cut by 7 bases and J by 3 bases, with 10 bases left in between. The method was immunoSEQ multiplex PCR; TCRdb's version includes in-frame clones alone and lacks a portion of them. The repertoire includes roughly 330,000 clones, over 80% of them detected once, and over 4.5% sits in the top ten.

The chain recombines TRBV6-5 with TRBJ2-7; D might be TRBD2 (7 bases). Sequenced material: PBMCs or T cells enriched from blood (not recorded which). The sequence was obtained from a man aged 25-45 years who had recovered from COVID-19. The CDR3 here is CASTGGFYEQYF. In DNA form, the CDR3 reads TGTGCCAGCACGGGGGGCTTCTACGAGCAGTACTTC.